Each of the 21 T cell receptor beta chains below was sequenced from the same sample in a study of identical twins. TCRdb reprocessed the 5' RACE reads with MiXCR, giving one entry per CDR3 protein. The sample shows some 97,000 distinct CDR3 sequences, 5.9% of them seen only once. Sequencing used memory T cells sorted from blood. The receptors originated from a woman in her forties or fifties in good health.

Many counts were recorded for this clonotype. V and J are TRBV10-2 and TRBJ1-1, with D possibly TRBD1 on 5 matching bases. Deletions cut 0 bases from V and 1 base from J, with 12 bases between. The CDR3 is 16 residues long. Germline CDR1 and CDR2: WSHSY and SAAADI. Here the CDR3 DNA reads TGCGCCAGCAGTGAGTCGAAAGGCGGGGGGAACACTGAAGCTTTCTTT. Translation: CASSESKGGGNTEAFF.

This clonotype was seen at least ten times. J is TRBJ2-7 and V is TRBV11-2; 8 bases map to TRBD2. CDR3 length: 14 amino acids. V lost 1 base, J lost 5 bases, and 4 bases stayed unmatched. The germline gives CDR1 SGHAT, CDR2 FQNNGV. The CDR3 coding sequence is TGTGCCAGCAGCTTAGGCGGGAGGTGGAACGAGCAGTACGTC. Its translation is CASSLGGRWNEQYV.

This clonotype has at least ten counts. CDR3 nucleotides: TGTGCCAGCAGCTTGGGGGCAGATACCTATGGCTACACCTTC. Translating gives CASSLGADTYGYTF. The J gene is TRBJ1-2, the V gene TRBV5-6; D not certain. The CDR3 runs 14 residues. The germline V gene encodes CDR1 SGHDT and CDR2 YYEEEE. The V and J ends lost 0 bases and 4 bases respectively, with 10 bases between them.

The table lists this clonotype with many counts. The chain uses TRBV4-2 and TRBJ1-5, with D maybe TRBD1 (6 bases). Germline V gene lookup returns CDR1 LGHNA and CDR2 YNFKEQ. Trimming left V 1 base short and J 6 bases short, with 13 bases between. The CDR3 has 15 amino acids. The CDR3 nucleotides read TGTGCCAGCAGCCAAGGGGGGGGGGGCAGTCAGCCCCAGCATTTT. Protein product: CASSQGGGGSQPQHF.

This clonotype was detected many times. The chain carries TRBV29-1 and TRBJ1-1, with 7 bases lining up with TRBD1. Germline V lookup: CDR1 SQVTM, CDR2 ANQGSEA. V was clipped by 0 bases and J by 10 bases; unmatched bases: 8. The CDR3 spans 13 residues. As DNA, the CDR3 is TGCAGCGTTGAAGACCCAGTGGGACAGCGAGCTTTCTTT. This encodes CSVEDPVGQRAFF. Using reference TRBV29-1 and TRBJ1-1 for the parts outside the CDR3, the full variable domain is SAVISQKPSRDICQRGTSLTIQCQVDSQVTMMFWYRQQPGQSLTLIATANQGSEATYESGFVIDKFPISRPNLTFSTLTVSNMSPEDSSIYLCSVEDPVGQRAFFGQGTRLTVV.

This clonotype appeared many times. V gene TRBV12-5 combines with J gene TRBJ2-5, with unresolved D. CDR3 length: 13 amino acids. The germline V and J ends were trimmed by 9 bases and 1 base, with 12 bases remaining between them. The germline V gene has CDR1 LGHNT and CDR2 FRNRAP. CDR3 nucleotides: TGTGCTAGCGAAACAGACTCCCAAGAGACCCAGTACTTC. It translates to CASETDSQETQYF.

CDR3 coding DNA: TGTGCCAGCAGTTTGGCGGGAGGGTTATCCAATGAGCAGTTCTTC. Protein: CASSLAGGLSNEQFF. The chain has TRBV12-3 or TRBV12-4 and TRBJ2-1, with 9 bases aligning to TRBD2. J lost 6 bases, V lost 3 bases, and 6 bases had no gene match. This CDR3 is built from 15 residues.

This clonotype was recorded at least ten times. In nucleotides, the CDR3 is TGCGCCAGCAGCTTGGCCGGGACAGACTATGAAAAACTGTTTTTT. This sequence encodes CASSLAGTDYEKLFF. The rearrangement joins TRBV5-1 to TRBJ1-4; 7 bases are a match to TRBD1. From germline, CDR1 is SGHRS and CDR2 YFSETQ. This CDR3 is 15 amino acids long. The trim removed 0 bases at V and 6 bases at J, leaving 5 bases unmatched.

At least ten counts were recorded for this clonotype. V is TRBV20-1 and J is TRBJ2-5; 15 bases are shared with TRBD2. CDR3 length: 17 residues. V shed 1 base, J shed 6 bases, and the junction held 9 bases outside the gene matches. Germline CDR1 and CDR2: DFQATT and SNEGSKA (reference sequence). The CDR3 protein is CSARVGTSGRSRKTQYF. CDR3 nucleotides: TGCAGTGCTAGAGTAGGGACTAGCGGGAGGTCAAGGAAGACCCAGTACTTC.

The chain links TRBV4-2 to TRBJ1-5; D unresolved. V lost 3 bases and J lost 7, with 13 bases in between. Germline values: CDR1 LGHNA, CDR2 YNFKEQ. The CDR3 is 14 residues long. The CDR3: CASSHSGGGQPQHF. CDR3 DNA: TGTGCCAGCAGCCACTCAGGTGGTGGGCAGCCCCAGCATTTT.

This clonotype was counted at least ten times. The chain couples TRBV12-3 or TRBV12-4 to TRBJ2-4; D might be TRBD1 or TRBD2, each matching 7 bases. CDR3 length: 17 residues. V was cut by 5 bases and J by 1 base, with 18 bases left in between. The CDR3, as DNA: TGTGCCAGCAGTGCCAGGGGGGGGGATTTTGCCAAAAACATTCAGTACTTC. This translates into CASSARGGDFAKNIQYF.

DNA of the CDR3: TGTGCCAGCGGACCTGACAGGACCTACGAGCAGTACGTC. Protein: CASGPDRTYEQYV. The V and J genes are TRBV11-2 and TRBJ2-7; a possible D gene is TRBD1 (6 bases). In germline, CDR1 is SGHAT, CDR2 FQNNGV. This CDR3 region has 13 residues. V gave up 8 bases and J gave up 2 bases, with 13 bases separating them.

The rearrangement uses TRBV5-1 and TRBJ2-6; D assignment may be TRBD1 or TRBD2 (6 bases each). The germline gives CDR1 SGHRS, CDR2 YFSETQ. V shed 5 bases and J shed 4 bases, with 22 bases lying between them. The CDR3 consists of 18 residues. In nucleotides, the CDR3 is TGCGCCAGCAGACCCGGACACCTAGGGGGACTGGGGGCCAACGTCCTGACTTTC. Amino acid sequence: CASRPGHLGGLGANVLTF.

This chain's CDR3 is CASSLGGGYTDTQYF. The CDR3 coding sequence is TGTGCCAGCAGCTTGGGAGGCGGATACACAGATACGCAGTATTTT. This chain links TRBV5-6 with TRBJ2-3; D unresolved. The CDR3 has 15 amino acids. In germline, CDR1 is SGHDT, CDR2 YYEEEE. V gave up 0 bases and J gave up 2 bases, with 10 bases separating them.

The rearrangement joins TRBV29-1 to TRBJ1-2; D is unclear. Trimming took off 2 bases at V and 1 base at J, with 8 bases between the two ends. Germline CDR1 is SQVTM and CDR2 is ANQGSEA. The CDR3 extends over 13 amino acids. The CDR3: CSVETTVNYGYTF. In DNA form, the CDR3 reads TGCAGCGTTGAAACAACAGTTAACTATGGCTACACCTTC.

This clonotype was picked up many times. V usage is TRBV3-1 and J usage is TRBJ2-2; 11 positions match TRBD2. Germline CDR1 is LGHDT and CDR2 is YNNKEL (reference sequence). Trimming removed 0 bases from V and 7 bases from J; junction bases left unmatched: 1. The CDR3 spans 15 residues. CDR3 coding DNA: TGTGCCAGCAGCCAAGAACTAGCGGGAGTCGGGGAGCTGTTTTTT. Protein product: CASSQELAGVGELFF.

This clonotype showed up many times. V usage is TRBV4-2 and J usage is TRBJ2-3; 13 positions agree with TRBD2. V lost 3 bases, J lost 4 bases, and 7 bases stayed unmatched. The CDR3 spans 17 residues. Germline-derived CDR1 and CDR2 are LGHNA and YNFKEQ. CDR3 sequence: CASSQETGLAGSDTQYF. The CDR3 DNA reads TGTGCCAGCAGCCAGGAAACGGGACTAGCGGGATCAGATACGCAGTATTTT.

This clonotype was seen ten or more times. This chain joins TRBV20-1 and TRBJ2-1, with 9 bases aligning to TRBD2. The CDR3 runs 13 residues. Germline V gene lookup returns CDR1 DFQATT and CDR2 SNEGSKA (reference sequence). CDR3 sequence (DNA): TGCAGCTACCGGACTAGCGCCCACAATGAGCAGTTCTTC. Amino acid sequence: CSYRTSAHNEQFF.

The chain joins TRBV11-1 to TRBJ2-3, with 8 bases matching TRBD1. The CDR3 has 16 amino acids. Trimming at V came to 5 bases and at J to 6 bases, leaving 13 bases not matched to a gene. Germline values: CDR1 SGHAT, CDR2 FQDESV (reference sequence). The CDR3 loop reads CASSHHGQGESDTQYF. CDR3 bases: TGTGCCAGCAGCCACCACGGACAGGGAGAATCCGATACGCAGTATTTT.

This clonotype was counted many times. The chain carries TRBV5-1 and TRBJ2-3; D call uncertain. V lost 0 bases and J 3 bases, leaving 8 bases between the germline ends. There are 14 residues in the CDR3. CDR1 SGHRS and CDR2 YFSETQ come from the germline V gene. The CDR3 loop is CASSLDPITDTQYF. As DNA, the CDR3 is TGCGCCAGCAGCTTGGATCCTATTACAGATACGCAGTATTTT.

This clonotype was seen at least ten times. This chain connects TRBV20-1 to TRBJ1-1, with 8 bases identical to TRBD1. Per germline, CDR1 DFQATT and CDR2 SNEGSKA (reference sequence). This CDR3 region has 15 residues. Trimming cost V 0 bases and J 5 bases; bases outside gene matches: 8. For the CDR3, the DNA is TGCAGTGCTAGAGATTTCGACAGGGGTGGGACTGAAGCTTTCTTT. Its protein product is CSARDFDRGGTEAFF.